This T cell receptor (beta chain) was recovered during a study of Ad26.COV2.S vaccination and SARS-CoV-2 variants. Study-level results: Placebo recipients had lower spike-specific TCR breadth than vaccine recipients. Analyses that measured TCR breadth and depth may have underestimated total T cell responses. After vaccination, reports described spike-specific CD8+ and CD4+ T cell responses as showing substantial breadth.

Only in-frame clones appear in the TCRdb table, and some are missing; sequencing was by immunoSEQ multiplex PCR. Of around 370,000 clones detected, roughly 94% appear once; the ten largest clones hold about 3.8%. This clone was picked up a small number of times. Its matching antigen is unknown. Germline-derived CDR1 and CDR2 are MNHEY and SVGAGI. This CDR3 contains 16 residues. Trimming cost V 0 bases and J 6 bases; bases outside gene matches: 7. The starting material was peripheral blood, obtained after recovery from COVID-19. The chain is built from TRBV6-5 and TRBJ1-2; TRBD1 agrees at 10 bases. This sequence originates from a human donor who had recovered from COVID-19. DNA of the CDR3: TGTGCCAGCAGTTACTCGTATTCGGGACAGGGGAATGGCTACACCTTC. Amino acid sequence: CASSYSYSGQGNGYTF.